This T cell receptor beta chain was sequenced in a study of response to subunit inactivated influenza vaccine. Study observations and caveats: It was the authors' suggestion that each seasonal influenza vaccination recruits few new T cells.

Turning to this clonotype: What it recognizes is unknown.

TCRdb reprocessed the RT-PCR reads with MiXCR, giving one entry per CDR3 protein. This table holds about 610,000 distinct CDR3 sequences, roughly 15% found once. Germline V gives CDR1 MNHEY, CDR2 SVGEGT. This CDR3 is built from 14 residues. Trimming removed 6 bases from V and 6 bases from J, with 17 bases in between. The sequencing here drew on PBMCs from blood, taken 11 to 12 days after vaccination. The rearrangement uses TRBV6-2 or TRBV6-3 and TRBJ1-1; D ambiguous. The source is a man aged 50-59 years who received an inactivated influenza vaccine. The CDR3 region is CASSIATRGAEAFF. In DNA, the CDR3 is TGTGCCAGCAGCATTGCGACCCGAGGCGCTGAAGCTTTCTTT.